Below, 7 T cell receptor beta chains from the same sample are listed, as sequenced in a study of blood T cell repertoires in COVID-19. Profiled with immunoSEQ multiplex PCR; TCRdb holds only in-frame clones, not every one. The repertoire consists of tens of thousands of clones, with around 87% occurring once and the leading ten covering around 7%. Sequencing input: peripheral blood. These receptors all come from a human donor with acute or convalescent COVID-19. The donor label of this sample is uncertain.

The chain is built from TRBV2 and TRBJ1-6; weak D call: TRBD1 (6 bases). V was pared by 7 bases and J by 14 bases, with 24 bases between. The length of the CDR3 is 15 residues. Germline CDR1 SNHLY, CDR2 FYNNEI. DNA for the CDR3: TGTGCCAGCACCGAAGAGGGACACCAGAGTCGGGCCCTCCACTTT. Protein product: CASTEEGHQSRALHF.

This chain uses TRBV2 with TRBJ2-2; TRBD2 aligns across 8 bases. The V gene end was trimmed by 3 bases and the J gene end by 4 bases; junction bases not matched to a gene: 16. This CDR3 spans 19 amino acids. CDR1 is SNHLY and CDR2 is FYNNEI in the germline V gene. CDR3 nucleotide sequence: TGTGCCAGCAGTGATTGGTCGAGCGGGGGTACCCGGAGCACCGGGGAGCTGTTTTTT. Residues: CASSDWSSGGTRSTGELFF.

The CDR3 DNA reads as TGTGCCAGCAGTACTCTCGGAGGGCTGCCCCAAGAGACCCAGTACTTC. Its translation is CASSTLGGLPQETQYF. The chain has TRBV28 and TRBJ2-5; possible D gene TRBD2, 6 bases. The V gene's germline CDR1 is MDHEN and CDR2 SYDVKM. The V gene lost 5 bases and the J gene lost 1 base, with 17 bases spanning the gap. The CDR3 runs 16 residues.

The chain combines TRBV5-8 with TRBJ1-5; D gene uncertain. V was cut by 4 bases and J by 3 bases, with 14 bases left in between. The germline V gene encodes CDR1 SGHTS and CDR2 YDEGEE. This CDR3 has 15 residues. The CDR3 sequence is CASSMLTRFNQPQHF. CDR3 DNA: TGTGCCAGCAGCATGCTGACGAGGTTCAATCAGCCCCAGCATTTT.

The chain links TRBV6-6 to TRBJ1-2; a weak D match, TRBD1 (5 bases). The V and J ends lost 5 bases and 7 bases respectively, with 17 bases between them. The CDR3 length is 14 residues. Germline CDR1 MNHNY, CDR2 SVGAGI (reference sequence). As DNA, the CDR3 is TGTGCCAGCAGTCTAATAGCCAGGGAGGGTGGCTACACCTTC. It translates to CASSLIAREGGYTF.

This clone was picked up one time. This rearrangement joins TRBV7-2 to TRBJ2-5; D uncertain. CDR3 length: 12 residues. Germline CDR1 SGHTA, CDR2 FQGNSA. V dropped 5 bases and J dropped 5 bases, with 9 bases sitting between them. The DNA for the CDR3 is TGTGCCAGCAGCGTGATTCGGGAGACCCAGTACTTC. This gives the protein CASSVIRETQYF.

The chain recombines TRBV6-1 with TRBJ2-1, with 10 bases aligning to TRBD1. V shed 2 bases, J shed 4 bases, and the junction held 2 bases outside the gene matches. The CDR3 totals 15 residues. Germline assignment: CDR1 MNHNS and CDR2 SASEGT. The CDR3 loop reads CASSERQGAYNEQFF. CDR3 nucleotides: TGTGCCAGCAGTGAACGACAGGGGGCGTACAATGAGCAGTTCTTC.